The clone carrying this TCR beta chain was recorded many times. Its antigen is not identified. The sample comes from a study of T-cell reconstitution after alpha-beta-depleted transplantation in children. V gave up 7 bases and J gave up 7 bases; unmatched junction bases: 16. There are 16 residues in the CDR3. Study observations and caveats: Once a year had passed after transplant, T-cell counts and diversity came mostly from newly produced T cells. Surviving recipient T cells and thymic progenitors accounted for the high day-60 TCRbeta diversity observed in some patients. The study reportedly traced alpha-beta T cells about two months after transplant to several hundred expanded graft clones.

This sample's TCRbeta library carried unique molecular identifier barcodes. TCRdb analysed the PCR reads with MiXCR anew, one entry per CDR3 protein. Among 120,000 or so distinct CDR3 sequences, about 23% were seen once, and the ten largest hold roughly a tenth. The TCR comes from a male patient aged 2-15 years who had a stem cell transplant for chronic granulomatous disease, so the T cells may come from the graft donor. The sample here was PBMCs, mostly from graft donor cells, taken 180 days after TCRalphabeta/CD19-depleted stem cell transplant. This chain links TRBV12-3 or TRBV12-4 with TRBJ2-1; 7 nucleotides agree with TRBD2. The CDR3 sequence: CASNALALEGRNEQFF. DNA of the CDR3: TGTGCCAGCAATGCACTAGCGCTCGAGGGAAGAAATGAGCAGTTCTTC.